The following is a T cell receptor beta chain sequence with its context. This sample is part of a study of OX40 agonist ivuxolimab in advanced cancers. Trimming left V 1 base short and J 5 bases short, with 9 bases between. Germline loops: CDR1 SGHVS, CDR2 FNYEAQ. The CDR3 is 13 amino acids. Patients with autoimmune history or systemic immunosuppression were excluded. Sequencing was performed with immunoSEQ multiplex PCR; in TCRdb, only in-frame clones are kept and a portion is missing. This sample yields approximately 76,000 clones, of which about 89% are seen a single time; approximately 0.72% belongs to the top ten.

Sequencing used CD4+ or CD8+ T cells sorted from blood, obtained in a trial of the OX40 agonist ivuxolimab. The rearrangement links TRBV7-6 to TRBJ2-7, with D perhaps assigned TRBD1 or TRBD2 (5 bases each). The receptor was isolated from an adult with an advanced solid tumor such as melanoma, head and neck, liver or kidney cancer. The CDR3 loop is CASSLEGTHEQYF. For the CDR3, the DNA is TGTGCCAGCAGCTTAGAAGGGACCCACGAGCAGTACTTC.